The clone carrying this TCR beta chain was counted a few times. Its antigen is not known. This sample is part of a study of T cells in Graves' hyperthyroidism and ophthalmopathy. The source material, RNA transcripts, was used to amplify TCR beta CDR3 regions. With the HTBI primer set, the TCR CDR3 went through a first round of RT-PCR. TCRdb called the multiplex PCR reads again in MiXCR, with one record for every CDR3 protein. Of under 650,000 distinct CDR3 sequences listed, 15% to 20% are singletons. Study findings and constraints: Ophthalmopathy prediction by the model preceded onset by a median roughly 6 months.

Stability of Graves' hyperthyroidism was defined as absent ophthalmopathy progression within 18 months. In patients aged 18 to 65, hyperthyroidism was newly diagnosed, with duration under 2 months. Orbital computed tomography and thyroid ultrasound, together with serum TRAb and thyroxine and clinical symptoms, were used for diagnoses. This CDR3 spans 15 amino acids. Germline CDR1 reads SGHKS; CDR2 reads YYEKEE (reference sequence). V dropped 5 bases and J dropped 1 base, with 12 bases sitting between them. V usage is TRBV5-5 and J usage is TRBJ2-2; tentatively, D is TRBD2 (6 bases). The TCR originated in a woman aged 30 to 39 with Graves' hyperthyroidism. The sample consisted of blood. CDR3 nucleotide sequence: TGTGCCAGCAGTTGGGGGGTTGGGAACACCGGGGAGCTGTTTTTT. It encodes CASSWGVGNTGELFF.